This TCR beta chain was found in a study of TIL therapy for anti-PD-1-resistant metastatic lung cancer. Looking at the study overall: Tumors had a median PD-L1 proportion score of around 6.4%. Findings and limits, study-wide: Treatment-naive, never-smoker and oncogene-addicted patients were overrepresented in this highly selected cohort.

The immunoSEQ assay was v3. Each library reached about 2.1 million read pairs, or roughly 4.5-6.5 million at deep level. Data came from immunoSEQ multiplex PCR; TCRdb stores just in-frame clones and leaves some out. The sample records tens of thousands of clones, around 67% being singletons. The time point: pre-treatment sample, taken before nivolumab and TIL therapy. About this clone: Its antigen is not identified.

Losses at the gene ends were 4 bases for V and 3 bases for J; bases not matched to a gene: 3. The germline CDR1 and CDR2 sequences are SGHRS and YFSETQ. The CDR3 has 13 residues. Sample: blood, taken at baseline. The clonotype was recovered from a person aged 25 to 79 with non-small cell lung cancer. The V gene is TRBV5-1, the J gene TRBJ2-5; 7 bases map to TRBD1. CDR3 sequence: CASSRQGKETQYF. DNA for the CDR3: TGCGCCAGCAGCCGACAGGGAAAAGAGACCCAGTACTTC.